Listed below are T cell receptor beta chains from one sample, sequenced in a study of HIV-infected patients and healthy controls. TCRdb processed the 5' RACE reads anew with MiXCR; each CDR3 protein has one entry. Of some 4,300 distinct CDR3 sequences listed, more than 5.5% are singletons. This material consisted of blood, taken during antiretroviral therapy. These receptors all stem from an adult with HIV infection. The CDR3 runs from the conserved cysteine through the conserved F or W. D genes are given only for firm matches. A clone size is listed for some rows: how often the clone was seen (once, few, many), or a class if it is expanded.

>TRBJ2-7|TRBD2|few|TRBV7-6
TGTGCCAGCAGCTCCCTAGCGGGAGAGACCTACGAGCAGTACTTC
CASSSLAGETYEQYF
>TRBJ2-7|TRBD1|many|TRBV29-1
TGCAGCGCCAGACAGGGGGTCATGAACGAGCAGTACTTC
CSARQGVMNEQYF
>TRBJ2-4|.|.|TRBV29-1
TGCAGCGTTGTTTATGGAACCAAAAACATTCAGTACTTC
CSVVYGTKNIQYF
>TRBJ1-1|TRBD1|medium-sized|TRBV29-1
TGCAGCGTGGACAGGCAAGCTTTCTTT
CSVDRQAFF
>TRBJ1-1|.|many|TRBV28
TGTGCCAGCAGCCGTAACAGGGACACTGAAGCTTTCTTT
CASSRNRDTEAFF
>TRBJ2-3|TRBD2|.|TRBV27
TGTGCCACCTCCGGACTAGGGACAGATACGCAGTATTTT
CATSGLGTDTQYF
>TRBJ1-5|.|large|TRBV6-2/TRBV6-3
TGTGCCAGCAGTTACCATCAGGGGAATAGGCAGCCCCAGCATTTT
CASSYHQGNRQPQHF
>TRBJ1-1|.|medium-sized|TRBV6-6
TGTGCCAGCAGTCCACCGGTGGGGTATCGGGACACTGAAGCTTTCTTT
CASSPPVGYRDTEAFF
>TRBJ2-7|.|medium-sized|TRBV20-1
TGCAGTGCTAGTGAGATCACGGGAGAGTCTGGGCAGTACTTC
CSASEITGESGQYF
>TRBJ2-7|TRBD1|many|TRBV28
TGTGCCAGCAGTTTGTTAGGGGGCGGCTACGAGCAGTACTTC
CASSLLGGGYEQYF
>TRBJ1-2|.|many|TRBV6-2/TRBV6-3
TGTGCCAGCAGTTACACCCTGACGGAATCCTATGGCTACACCTTC
CASSYTLTESYGYTF